The source of this T cell receptor (beta chain) is a study of shared clonotypes between healthy human individuals. General observations from the study: A reduction in generation probabilities was seen for non-shared clonotypes relative to those shared by all four donors.

The CDR3 length is 11 residues. CDR1 is SGHTS and CDR2 is YDEGEE in the germline V gene. Trimming cost V 3 bases and J 13 bases, with 10 bases left between them. At the deep level, the assay was run. Method: immunoSEQ multiplex PCR; TCRdb's copy keeps in-frame clones and lacks some. This table holds approximately 2.4 million clones, 90% to 96% found once. This clone was found once. What it binds is not known. CD4+ cells underwent separation, giving CD45RA+ naive and CD45RA-negative memory subsets. Sequenced input: naive CD4+ T cells sorted from blood. The subset denotes: CD45RA+ positively selected. The TCR comes from a young man in good health. V is TRBV5-8 and J is TRBJ2-2, with D unclear. Here the CDR3 DNA reads TGTGCCAGCAGCTCGTCGGTTGTGCTGTTTTTT. Amino acids: CASSSSVVLFF.